This T cell receptor (beta chain) stems from a study of blood T cell repertoires in COVID-19. Under the authors' procedure: Reference gene primer amplification in the assay estimated nucleated cell counts. The data were produced by immunoSEQ multiplex PCR, yet TCRdb's version contains in-frame clones alone and is incomplete. D and trimming were read from the DNA, whereas the V and J calls and clone size are those reported in that table. This sample has approximately 270,000 clones, with approximately 90% found just once. A PCR-confirmed or clinician-diagnosed COVID-19 case had contacted exposed participants within 2 weeks of entry. CDR3 size: 15 residues. V was trimmed by 4 bases and J by 2 bases, leaving 15 bases between them. Germline V CDR1 and CDR2: SGHDT, YYEEEE.

The TCR comes from a man in his forties who had been exposed to COVID-19. The sample was PBMCs or T cells enriched from blood (not recorded which). V is TRBV5-6 and J is TRBJ1-2; the D is unclear. CDR3 loop: CASSPVGELNYGYTF. The CDR3 DNA reads as TGTGCCAGCAGCCCGGTCGGGGAATTGAACTATGGCTACACCTTC.